One T cell receptor beta chain is described in this entry. The data belong to a study of cytomegalovirus exposure and HLA in healthy donors. Primers for the PCR totalled 60 Vbeta and 13 Jbeta. Here immunoSEQ multiplex PCR was the method, and the copy in TCRdb shows in-frame clones only, minus some. The table includes over 200,000 clones, 82% detected once. This CDR3 is 15 amino acids long. CDR1 is SGHRS, CDR2 YFSETQ, per germline. V was shortened by 3 bases and J by 1 base, with 13 bases between the two germline ends. This receptor was obtained from a woman aged 40 to 50 in good health and CMV-seropositive. Material for sequencing was PBMCs. J is TRBJ1-1 and V is TRBV5-1, with D tentatively TRBD1 (5 bases). The CDR3 loop reads CASSWGTEGNTEAFF. In DNA, the CDR3 is TGCGCCAGCAGCTGGGGGACGGAGGGGAACACTGAAGCTTTCTTT.